A single sample gave rise to the 21 T cell receptor beta chains below, sequenced in a study of glioma-infiltrating T cells listed by TCRdb under 2016. The instrument was an Illumina MiSeq. TCR alpha and beta CDR3 regions were amplified with the iRepertoire nested amplicon-rescue multiplex PCR (arm-PCR) platform from RNA. TCRdb trimmed the raw reads at Q25, called clones with MiXCR and kept productive beta chains. Every distinct CDR3 protein forms one entry, paired with its most common genes and DNA. A total of some 90,000 distinct CDR3 sequences appear in this sample, about 37% of them only once. The ten largest clonotypes hold under 40% of the sample. The sample taken for sequencing was glioma tissue, nonneoplastic brain tissue, or PBMCs (not recorded which). The receptors come from a human donor with low-grade glioma or glioblastoma, undergoing nonglioma brain surgery, or in good health (not recorded which).

The rearrangement joins TRBV6-1 to TRBJ1-4; D is undetermined. Trimming took 6 bases from V and 4 from J, leaving 15 bases between them. This CDR3 has 15 amino acids. From germline, CDR1 is MNHNS and CDR2 SASEGT. The CDR3 is CASRSRERLNEKLFF. The CDR3 nucleotides read TGTGCCAGCAGAAGCCGGGAAAGACTTAATGAAAAACTGTTTTTT.

This clonotype came up many times. The CDR3 loop reads CSARGETGFYEQYF. In nucleotides, the CDR3 is TGCAGTGCTAGAGGCGAGACAGGGTTCTACGAGCAGTACTTC. The chain employs TRBV20-1 and TRBJ2-7; 7 positions match TRBD1. Germline assignment: CDR1 DFQATT and CDR2 SNEGSKA (reference sequence). Losses at the gene ends were 1 base for V and 3 bases for J; bases not matched to a gene: 6. The CDR3 has 14 amino acids.

The chain joins TRBV20-1 to TRBJ1-2, with 10 bases fitting TRBD1. CDR3 length: 14 amino acids. Germline CDR1 DFQATT, CDR2 SNEGSKA (reference sequence). The V gene end was trimmed by 3 bases and the J gene end by 8 bases; junction bases not matched to a gene: 9. CDR3 in amino acids: CSARTGQGDGGYTF. The DNA for the CDR3 is TGCAGTGCTAGGACAGGACAGGGGGATGGAGGCTACACCTTC.

This clonotype was found many times. The DNA for the CDR3 is TGTGCCAGACGACCGTGGGATAACTATGGCTACACCTTC. It is translated as CARRPWDNYGYTF. V gene TRBV2 combines with J gene TRBJ1-2; D call uncertain. The V gene's germline CDR1 is SNHLY and CDR2 FYNNEI. The V gene lost 9 bases and the J gene lost 1 base, with 12 bases spanning the gap. The CDR3 covers 13 residues.

On this clonotype: This clone may be a read error of a much larger clone one base away. The rearrangement joins TRBV5-4 to TRBJ2-3; D ambiguous. Germline lookup yields CDR1 SGHNT and CDR2 YYREEE (reference sequence). V shed 2 bases and J shed 11 bases, with 12 bases lying between them. The CDR3 length is 12 residues. The CDR3 sequence is CASSFSANKQYF. The CDR3 DNA reads as TGTGCCAGCAGCTTTTCTGCCAATAAGCAGTATTTT.

At least ten counts were recorded for this clonotype. This sequence joins TRBV20-1 and TRBJ2-1, with TRBD2 matching 10 bases. V shed 4 bases, J shed 6 bases, and the junction held 6 bases outside the gene matches. In germline, CDR1 is DFQATT, CDR2 SNEGSKA (reference sequence). This CDR3 spans 14 amino acids. The DNA of the CDR3 is TGCAGTGCTACGAAGCGGGAGGGCCCCAATGAGCAGTTCTTC. Amino acids: CSATKREGPNEQFF.

This chain links TRBV24-1 with TRBJ2-7, with D perhaps matching TRBD1 (6 bases). The CDR3 covers 11 residues. V shed 8 bases and J shed 4 bases, with 8 bases lying between them. Germline CDR1 reads KGHDR; CDR2 reads SFDVKD. As DNA, the CDR3 is TGTGCCACCACCACAGGGTACGAGCAGTACTTC. As protein: CATTTGYEQYF.

Concerning this clonotype itself: It may be a read error: a sequence one base away is much more abundant. The chain combines TRBV29-1 with TRBJ2-1; D ambiguous. Germline lookup yields CDR1 SQVTM and CDR2 ANQGSEA. The CDR3 is made up of 13 amino acids. V lost 5 bases and J lost 0, with 8 bases in between. The CDR3 DNA sequence: TGCAGCGTTAGCCTAGACTCCTACAATGAGCAGTTCTTC. It codes for CSVSLDSYNEQFF.

This clonotype was recorded at least ten times. V and J are TRBV3-1 and TRBJ1-1; D gene uncertain. With 0 bases removed from V and 1 base from J, the gap between germline ends came to 9 bases. The CDR3 contains 15 residues. Germline V CDR1 and CDR2: LGHDT, YNNKEL (reference sequence). The CDR3 region is CASSQDAAGNTEAFF. CDR3 in DNA: TGTGCCAGCAGCCAAGATGCCGCGGGGAACACTGAAGCTTTCTTT.

On this clonotype: At one boundary the junction diverges from the germline segment, which might be a read error. The chain couples TRBV6-1 to TRBJ2-1, with D perhaps being TRBD1 or TRBD2 (7 bases each). CDR1 MNHNS and CDR2 SASEGT come from the germline V gene. The CDR3 has 15 amino acids. CDR3 sequence (DNA): TGTGCCAGCAGCTCAGGGGCAGGGGGGGGAGATGAGCGGTTCTTC. As protein: CASSSGAGGGDERFF.

This clonotype came up many times. The rearrangement joins TRBV6-6 to TRBJ2-7, with 8 bases identical to TRBD1. Germline assignment: CDR1 MNHNY and CDR2 SVGAGI (reference sequence). The CDR3 contains 16 residues. V lost 2 bases and J lost 2; bases outside the gene matches: 8. CDR3 in amino acids: CASSYGARTGTYEQYF. DNA for the CDR3: TGTGCCAGCAGTTACGGAGCCCGGACAGGGACCTACGAGCAGTACTTC.

The chain joins TRBV20-1 to TRBJ1-5, with unresolved D. The germline V and J ends were trimmed by 5 bases and 2 bases, with 13 bases remaining between them. Germline assignment: CDR1 DFQATT and CDR2 SNEGSKA (reference sequence). The CDR3 covers 14 residues. CDR3 DNA sequence: TGCAGTGCTGACCGGAGCCATGGCAATCAGCCCCAGCATTTT. As protein: CSADRSHGNQPQHF.

For this clonotype: A much larger clone is a single base away; this may be a read error. This likely comes from a read error, as the CDR3 has no conserved phenylalanine or tryptophan at its end. The chain links TRBV6-2 or TRBV6-3 to TRBJ2-3; TRBD2 matches 8 bases. Germline V lookup: CDR1 MNHEY, CDR2 SVGEGT. The CDR3 runs to 17 residues. The CDR3 reads CASSAGTGGPRSDAQYL. The CDR3 region has the DNA TGTGCCAGCAGTGCTGGAACGGGGGGGCCCCGTTCAGATGCGCAGTATCTT.

This clonotype has ten or more counts. The rearrangement links TRBV29-1 to TRBJ1-2, with 10 bases that match TRBD1. J was trimmed by 6 bases and V by 8 bases; bases with no gene match: 6. The CDR3 covers 12 residues. Germline V lookup: CDR1 SQVTM, CDR2 ANQGSEA. The CDR3 nucleotides read TGCAGCTCGGGACAGGGGAGGAATGGCTACACCTTC. It translates to CSSGQGRNGYTF.

For this clonotype: The junction does not match germline at one end; this may be a read error. CDR3 sequence reads: CRSEPDRGGYEQSF. CDR3 bases: TGCCGTTCGGAACCGGACAGGGGAGGCTACGAGCAGTCCTTC. The rearrangement links TRBV20-1 to TRBJ2-7; 9 bases match TRBD1. Germline V lookup: CDR1 DFQATT, CDR2 SNEGSKA (reference sequence). This CDR3 contains 14 residues.

This clonotype was recorded at least ten times. V usage is TRBV5-4 and J usage is TRBJ1-2, with 8 bases fitting TRBD1. The CDR3 is made up of 16 amino acids. V lost 0 bases to trimming and J lost 3 bases; unmatched junction nucleotides: 7. The germline V gene encodes CDR1 SGHNT and CDR2 YYREEE (reference sequence). This CDR3 reads CASSLGTQGVYYGYTF. DNA for the CDR3: TGTGCCAGCAGCTTGGGCACACAGGGGGTATACTATGGCTACACCTTC.

V gene TRBV6-1 combines with J gene TRBJ2-4; 7 nucleotides match TRBD1. V lost 6 bases, J lost 10 bases, and 15 bases stayed unmatched. CDR3 length equals 15 residues. CDR1 is MNHNS, CDR2 SASEGT, per germline. The DNA of the CDR3 is TGTGCCAGCAGCACTGACCGGACAGGTGTGAAGATTCAGTACTTC. Protein product: CASSTDRTGVKIQYF.

About this clonotype: The CDR3 carries no conserved terminal phenylalanine or tryptophan, so it likely arises from a read error. The chain's CDR3 is CASSERTANTEAFP. CDR3 coding DNA: TGCGCCAGCAGCGAAAGGACAGCGAACACTGAAGCTTTCCCT. The genes are TRBV5-1 and TRBJ1-1; tentatively, D is TRBD1 (6 bases). This CDR3 has 14 residues. Germline CDR1 and CDR2: SGHRS and YFSETQ. The V end was cut by 4 bases, the J end by 1 base, with 11 bases between.

At least ten counts were recorded for this clonotype. V is TRBV6-2 or TRBV6-3 and J is TRBJ2-1, with TRBD2 as a possible D gene (5 bases). The CDR3 is 14 amino acids. V lost 7 bases and J lost 10, with 20 bases in between. In germline, CDR1 is MNHEY, CDR2 SVGEGT. CDR3 region: CASNPSRTPGEQFF. The CDR3 DNA follows: TGTGCCAGCAACCCCTCTAGGACTCCCGGAGAGCAGTTCTTC.

The chain combines TRBV20-1 with TRBJ2-3; TRBD2 might be the D (5 bases). Germline CDR1 and CDR2: DFQATT and SNEGSKA (reference sequence). With 6 bases removed from V and 6 bases from J, the gap between germline ends came to 7 bases. This CDR3 region has 10 residues. This CDR3 is CSAGADTQYF. The DNA of the CDR3 is TGCAGTGCGGGAGCCGATACGCAGTATTTT.

This clonotype came up many times. V gene TRBV5-6 combines with J gene TRBJ1-2; D is unclear. Germline-derived CDR1 and CDR2 are SGHDT and YYEEEE. The CDR3 totals 14 residues. Trimming cost V 0 bases and J 9 bases, with 15 bases left between them. This chain's CDR3 is CASSLEHGEYRYTF. DNA of the CDR3: TGTGCCAGCAGCTTGGAACATGGAGAGTATCGCTACACCTTC. The full variable domain, with the rest looked up from reference TRBV5-6 and TRBJ1-2, is DAGVTQSPTHLIKTRGQQVTLRCSPKSGHDTVSWYQQALGQGPQFIFQYYEEEERQRGNFPDRFSGHQFPNYSSELNVNALLLGDSALYLCASSLEHGEYRYTFGSGTRLTVV.